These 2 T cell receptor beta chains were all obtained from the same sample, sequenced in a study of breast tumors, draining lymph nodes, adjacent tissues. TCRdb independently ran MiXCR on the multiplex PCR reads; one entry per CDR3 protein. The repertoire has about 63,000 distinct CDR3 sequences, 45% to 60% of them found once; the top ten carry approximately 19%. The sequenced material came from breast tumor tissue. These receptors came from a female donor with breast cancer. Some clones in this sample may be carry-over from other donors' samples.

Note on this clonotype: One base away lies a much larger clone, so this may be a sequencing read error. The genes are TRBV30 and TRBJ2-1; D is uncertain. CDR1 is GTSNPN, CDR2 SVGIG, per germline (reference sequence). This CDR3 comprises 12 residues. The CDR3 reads CAWTRAYNERFF. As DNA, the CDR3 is TGTGCCTGGACTCGAGCCTACAATGAGCGGTTCTTC. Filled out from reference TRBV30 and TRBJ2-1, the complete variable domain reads SQTIHQWPATLVQPVGSPLSLECTVEGTSNPNLYWYRQAAGRGLQLLFYSVGIGQISSEVPQNLSASRPQDRQFILSSKKLLLSDSGFYLCAWTRAYNERFFGPGTRLTVL.

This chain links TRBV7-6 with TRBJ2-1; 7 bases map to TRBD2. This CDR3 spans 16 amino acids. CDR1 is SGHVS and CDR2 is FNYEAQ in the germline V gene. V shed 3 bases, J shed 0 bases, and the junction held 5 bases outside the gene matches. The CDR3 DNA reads TGTGCCAGCAGCTTCTTGCGGGGGAGCTCCTACAATGAGCAGTTCTTC. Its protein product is CASSFLRGSSYNEQFF. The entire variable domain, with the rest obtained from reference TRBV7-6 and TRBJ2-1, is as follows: GAGVSQSPRYKVTKRGQDVALRCDPISGHVSLYWYRQALGQGPEFLTYFNYEAQQDKSGLPNDRFSAERPEGSISTLTIQRTEQRDSAMYRCASSFLRGSSYNEQFFGPGTRLTVL.